A selection of T cell receptor beta chains follows, all from one sample in a study of shared clonotypes between healthy human individuals. TCRdb's table, derived via immunoSEQ multiplex PCR, lists solely in-frame clones and lacks some. The sample contains about 380,000 clones, approximately 96% of which appear only once. The sample taken for sequencing was memory CD8+ T cells sorted from blood. These receptors were collected from a man aged 30 to 39 in good health. Both conserved end residues are part of each CDR3. D genes are given only for firm matches.

cdr3_aa: CASSPRTSDTQYF; j_call: TRBJ2-3; v_call: TRBV7-2; d_call: .
cdr3_aa: CASSGFGTGSKAFF; j_call: TRBJ1-1; v_call: TRBV25-1; d_call: TRBD1
cdr3_aa: CAWSVVGQGGGFF; j_call: TRBJ1-1; v_call: TRBV30; d_call: TRBD1
cdr3_aa: CASSPGATDTQYF; j_call: TRBJ2-3; v_call: TRBV11-3; d_call: .
cdr3_aa: CASSLAGRFVFF; j_call: TRBJ2-1; v_call: TRBV13; d_call: .
cdr3_aa: CASSPPSGSSYNEQFF; j_call: TRBJ2-1; v_call: TRBV18; d_call: TRBD2
cdr3_aa: CASSVEGDQPQHF; j_call: TRBJ1-5; v_call: TRBV9; d_call: .
cdr3_aa: CASSQEFSYEQYF; j_call: TRBJ2-7; v_call: TRBV4-2; d_call: .
cdr3_aa: CASTPPSGRAPDTQYF; j_call: TRBJ2-3; v_call: TRBV5-6; d_call: TRBD2
cdr3_aa: CASSPTSGTYEQYF; j_call: TRBJ2-7; v_call: TRBV5-1; d_call: TRBD2
cdr3_aa: CASSGGQARYNEQFF; j_call: TRBJ2-1; v_call: TRBV25-1; d_call: TRBD1
cdr3_aa: CASSLKGYEQYF; j_call: TRBJ2-7; v_call: TRBV7-2; d_call: .
cdr3_aa: CASSLKGPGANVLTF; j_call: TRBJ2-6; v_call: TRBV28; d_call: .
cdr3_aa: CASSKAMGLAGVGPDTQYF; j_call: TRBJ2-3; v_call: TRBV21-1; d_call: .
cdr3_aa: CASSLAGAGGYTF; j_call: TRBJ1-2; v_call: TRBV5-4; d_call: .
cdr3_aa: CASSLGTLNTEAFF; j_call: TRBJ1-1; v_call: TRBV28; d_call: .
cdr3_aa: CARSPRISVPEALPDTCEQYF; j_call: TRBJ2-7; v_call: TRBV5-3; d_call: .
cdr3_aa: CASSQVRGQGNTIYF; j_call: TRBJ1-3; v_call: TRBV4-1; d_call: TRBD1
cdr3_aa: CASSAGGGMTREQYF; j_call: TRBJ2-7; v_call: TRBV6-5; d_call: .
cdr3_aa: CASTHPDGYQPQHF; j_call: TRBJ1-5; v_call: TRBV6-1; d_call: .
cdr3_aa: CASSVAYRGTEAFF; j_call: TRBJ1-1; v_call: TRBV9; d_call: TRBD1
cdr3_aa: CASSDRNEKLFF; j_call: TRBJ1-4; v_call: TRBV5-5; d_call: .
cdr3_aa: CASSYMGGEQYF; j_call: TRBJ2-7; v_call: TRBV6-6; d_call: .
cdr3_aa: CASSQELAGSSYEQYF; j_call: TRBJ2-7; v_call: TRBV4-2; d_call: TRBD2
cdr3_aa: CASSAARLNEQYF; j_call: TRBJ2-7; v_call: TRBV10-2; d_call: .
cdr3_aa: CASSPIDTYEQYF; j_call: TRBJ2-7; v_call: TRBV27; d_call: .
cdr3_aa: CASSSLTSGRVFEQYF; j_call: TRBJ2-7; v_call: TRBV5-6; d_call: TRBD2
cdr3_aa: CAWSVWPPDPGEQFF; j_call: TRBJ2-1; v_call: TRBV30; d_call: .
cdr3_aa: CASSLGNEQYF; j_call: TRBJ2-7; v_call: TRBV11-2; d_call: .